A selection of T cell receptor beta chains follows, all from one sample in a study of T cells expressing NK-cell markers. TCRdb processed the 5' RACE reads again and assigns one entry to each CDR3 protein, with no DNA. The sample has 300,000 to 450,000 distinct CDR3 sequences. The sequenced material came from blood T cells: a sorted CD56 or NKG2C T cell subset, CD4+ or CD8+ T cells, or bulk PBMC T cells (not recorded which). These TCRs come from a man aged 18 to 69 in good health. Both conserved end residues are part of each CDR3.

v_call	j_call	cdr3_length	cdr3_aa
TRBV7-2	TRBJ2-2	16	CASSLTSGSGGGELFF
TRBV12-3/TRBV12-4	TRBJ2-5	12	CASSRTRETQYF
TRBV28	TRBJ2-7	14	CASSLGVLVSEQYF
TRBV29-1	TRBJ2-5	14	CSVRTSGTQETQYF
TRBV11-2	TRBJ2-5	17	CASSLDPPGTGLETQYF
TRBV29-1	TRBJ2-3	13	CSVGSTHSDTQYF
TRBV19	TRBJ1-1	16	CASTRGAGARHTEAFF
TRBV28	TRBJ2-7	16	CASSLSGQGRTYEQYF
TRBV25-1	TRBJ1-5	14	CASSEYTANQPQHF
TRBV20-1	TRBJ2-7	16	CSANHPKTGVSYEQYF
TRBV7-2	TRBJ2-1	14	CASSLEGTGSEQFF
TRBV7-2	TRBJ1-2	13	CASSLGTVNGYTF
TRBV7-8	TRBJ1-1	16	CASSSYGTGANTEAFF
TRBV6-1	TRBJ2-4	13	CASSQQGVDIQYF
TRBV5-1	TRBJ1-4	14	CASSPVGPNEKLFF
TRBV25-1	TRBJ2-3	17	CASSELGNRGRTDTQYF
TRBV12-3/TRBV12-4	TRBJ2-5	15	CASSLGDRVKETQYF
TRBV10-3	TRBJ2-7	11	CAISEGGHQYF
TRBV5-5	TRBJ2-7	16	CASSLVRLRDSYEQYF
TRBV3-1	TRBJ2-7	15	CASSQDKPKTYEQYF